The rows below give T cell receptor beta chains drawn from one sample of a study of blood T cell repertoires in COVID-19. Here immunoSEQ multiplex PCR was the method, and the copy in TCRdb shows in-frame clones only, minus some. The profile shows some 180,000 clones, 84% of them singletons. Material for sequencing was PBMCs or T cells enriched from blood (not recorded which). These receptors were taken from a woman in her 30s who had been exposed to COVID-19. Both conserved end residues are part of each CDR3. Each record gives: D gene, J gene, clone size, V gene, CDR3 DNA, CDR3 protein. The D gene is left open where the match is weak. Size is omitted from some rows. Given values are once, few, many or a class for expanded clones.

d_gene: TRBD1; j_gene: TRBJ1-6; abundance: .; v_gene: TRBV27; CDR3nt: TGTGCCAGCAGTTTATCCGGGACAGGGTCCTCACCCCTCCACTTT; CDR3aa: CASSLSGTGSSPLHF
d_gene: .; j_gene: TRBJ2-2; abundance: .; v_gene: TRBV5-1; CDR3nt: TGCGCCAGCAGCTTGGATGCAGGGGCGATCGTCACCGGGGAGCTGTTTTTT; CDR3aa: CASSLDAGAIVTGELFF
d_gene: TRBD1; j_gene: TRBJ1-5; abundance: .; v_gene: TRBV5-1; CDR3nt: TGCGCCAGCGGGACAGGGGTTAGCAATCAGCCCCAGCATTTT; CDR3aa: CASGTGVSNQPQHF
d_gene: .; j_gene: TRBJ1-6; abundance: .; v_gene: TRBV3-1/TRBV3-2; CDR3nt: TGTGCCAGCAGCCTTCAGGGAGGTAATTCACCCCTCCACTTT; CDR3aa: CASSLQGGNSPLHF
d_gene: .; j_gene: TRBJ1-1; abundance: .; v_gene: TRBV12-3/TRBV12-4; CDR3nt: TGTGCCAGCACCACAGGGCACACTGAAGCTTTCTTT; CDR3aa: CASTTGHTEAFF
d_gene: .; j_gene: TRBJ1-3; abundance: .; v_gene: TRBV5-8; CDR3nt: TGTGCCAGCAGCTTGGGACAGAGCTCTGGAAACACCATATATTTT; CDR3aa: CASSLGQSSGNTIYF
d_gene: TRBD1; j_gene: TRBJ2-4; abundance: .; v_gene: TRBV10-3; CDR3nt: TGTGCCATCAGTCCGGACAGGGAAAACATTCAGTACTTC; CDR3aa: CAISPDRENIQYF
d_gene: .; j_gene: TRBJ2-2; abundance: .; v_gene: TRBV5-1; CDR3nt: TGCGCCAGCAGCTATGAGGACACCGGGGAGCTGTTTTTT; CDR3aa: CASSYEDTGELFF
d_gene: TRBD1; j_gene: TRBJ1-1; abundance: once; v_gene: TRBV5-6; CDR3nt: TGTGCCAGCAGCTTGGCCGGATGGGACAGGGGAGCCCGCACTGAAGCTTTCTTT; CDR3aa: CASSLAGWDRGARTEAFF
d_gene: .; j_gene: TRBJ1-4; abundance: .; v_gene: TRBV11-2; CDR3nt: TGTGCCAGCAGCTTAGATCTCTTGGGGGGAGAACGCGGAAAACTGTTTTTT; CDR3aa: CASSLDLLGGERGKLFF
d_gene: .; j_gene: TRBJ1-5; abundance: .; v_gene: TRBV24-1; CDR3nt: TGTGCCACCAGTGATTTGTCGGGGCCCCAGCATTTT; CDR3aa: CATSDLSGPQHF
d_gene: TRBD1; j_gene: TRBJ1-2; abundance: once; v_gene: TRBV5-6; CDR3nt: TGTGCCAGCAGCGACGCCGGGACAGGGAGAAATGGCTACACCTTC; CDR3aa: CASSDAGTGRNGYTF
d_gene: .; j_gene: TRBJ2-1; abundance: .; v_gene: TRBV27; CDR3nt: TGTGCCAGCAGTTTCGGGGGAGCTGAGCAGTTCTTC; CDR3aa: CASSFGGAEQFF
d_gene: TRBD1; j_gene: TRBJ1-2; abundance: .; v_gene: TRBV12-5; CDR3nt: TGTGCTAGTGGTTTGGACAGACAGGGAAACTATGGCTACACCTTC; CDR3aa: CASGLDRQGNYGYTF
d_gene: .; j_gene: TRBJ1-4; abundance: .; v_gene: TRBV7-9; CDR3nt: TGTGCCAGCAGACCCGCGGGCCCGGAAAAACTGTTTTTT; CDR3aa: CASRPAGPEKLFF
d_gene: .; j_gene: TRBJ2-7; abundance: .; v_gene: TRBV19; CDR3nt: TGTGCCAGTAGTCTACAGGGAGGGGGTCCCCTATCGTACGAGCAGTACTTC; CDR3aa: CASSLQGGGPLSYEQYF
d_gene: .; j_gene: TRBJ1-4; abundance: few; v_gene: TRBV19; CDR3nt: TGTGCCAGTAGTAGGACATTCGGTCTCACTAATGAAAAACTGTTTTTT; CDR3aa: CASSRTFGLTNEKLFF
d_gene: .; j_gene: TRBJ2-5; abundance: .; v_gene: TRBV29-1; CDR3nt: TGCAGCGTTGTCCAGGCACAAGAGACCCAGTACTTC; CDR3aa: CSVVQAQETQYF
d_gene: .; j_gene: TRBJ1-2; abundance: .; v_gene: TRBV2; CDR3nt: TGTGCCAGCAGTGAAGCGCTTCGGGCAGGGAGGGGCTACACCTTC; CDR3aa: CASSEALRAGRGYTF
d_gene: TRBD1; j_gene: TRBJ2-3; abundance: .; v_gene: TRBV7-8; CDR3nt: TGTGCCAGCAGCTTCCGGGACAGGGTGATAGATACGCAGTATTTT; CDR3aa: CASSFRDRVIDTQYF
d_gene: .; j_gene: TRBJ2-2; abundance: .; v_gene: TRBV9; CDR3nt: TGTGCCAGCAGGGATCGGGTGGACGGGGAGCTGTTTTTT; CDR3aa: CASRDRVDGELFF
d_gene: TRBD1; j_gene: TRBJ1-1; abundance: .; v_gene: TRBV30; CDR3nt: TGTGCCTGGAGTGAAAACCCCGGGACAGCAAACACTGAAGCTTTCTTT; CDR3aa: CAWSENPGTANTEAFF
d_gene: .; j_gene: TRBJ1-2; abundance: .; v_gene: TRBV7-8; CDR3nt: TGTGCCAGCAGCTTAGTCACGGGGGGGCCTAACTATGGCTACACCTTC; CDR3aa: CASSLVTGGPNYGYTF
d_gene: TRBD2; j_gene: TRBJ2-2; abundance: .; v_gene: TRBV7-3; CDR3nt: TGTGCCAGCAGCTCCCCAGCGGGGGGGCCCGGGGAGCTGTTTTTT; CDR3aa: CASSSPAGGPGELFF
d_gene: .; j_gene: TRBJ2-1; abundance: .; v_gene: TRBV5-1; CDR3nt: TGCGCCAGCAGCTGGGGGGTCAGGGCGGCTGCGGACAATGAGCAGTTCTTC; CDR3aa: CASSWGVRAAADNEQFF
d_gene: .; j_gene: TRBJ2-5; abundance: .; v_gene: TRBV5-1; CDR3nt: TGCGCCAGCAGCCCGATTTCGGGCCTGGGGAGAGAGACCCAGTACTTC; CDR3aa: CASSPISGLGRETQYF
d_gene: .; j_gene: TRBJ1-4; abundance: .; v_gene: TRBV12-3/TRBV12-4; CDR3nt: TGTGCCAGCAGTTTTGGAGGGAATGAAAAACTGTTTTTT; CDR3aa: CASSFGGNEKLFF
d_gene: .; j_gene: TRBJ2-2; abundance: few; v_gene: TRBV5-1; CDR3nt: TGCGCCAGCCGGCAGGGGGGAAACACCGGGGAGCTGTTTTTT; CDR3aa: CASRQGGNTGELFF
d_gene: TRBD2; j_gene: TRBJ2-1; abundance: .; v_gene: TRBV19; CDR3nt: TGTGCCAGTAGTTTGTGGCGGGGAGGGAGATTAGAAAGTACCGATGAGCAGTTCTTC; CDR3aa: CASSLWRGGRLESTDEQFF
d_gene: .; j_gene: TRBJ1-2; abundance: .; v_gene: TRBV18; CDR3nt: TGTGCCAGCTCCTCAACTGATAACTATGGCTACACCTTC; CDR3aa: CASSSTDNYGYTF
d_gene: .; j_gene: TRBJ1-3; abundance: .; v_gene: TRBV9; CDR3nt: TGTGCCAGCAGCCCCGGAGACTCTGGAAACACCATATATTTT; CDR3aa: CASSPGDSGNTIYF
d_gene: .; j_gene: TRBJ1-1; abundance: .; v_gene: TRBV18; CDR3nt: TGTGCCAGCTCACCAAAGGGACACCGTGGCACTGAAGCTTTCTTT; CDR3aa: CASSPKGHRGTEAFF
d_gene: .; j_gene: TRBJ1-4; abundance: .; v_gene: TRBV14; CDR3nt: TGTGCCAGCAGCCCGGCAAGGTGGGAGAATGAAAAACTGTTTTTT; CDR3aa: CASSPARWENEKLFF
d_gene: .; j_gene: TRBJ1-2; abundance: .; v_gene: TRBV5-4; CDR3nt: TGTGCCAGCAGCCGGGCCAGGGGTCACTATGGCTACACCTTC; CDR3aa: CASSRARGHYGYTF
d_gene: TRBD1; j_gene: TRBJ2-7; abundance: .; v_gene: TRBV6-5; CDR3nt: TGTGCCAGCAGCCCGGGACAGGGAGTCTACGAGCAGTACTTC; CDR3aa: CASSPGQGVYEQYF
d_gene: .; j_gene: TRBJ1-4; abundance: once; v_gene: TRBV5-1; CDR3nt: TGCGCCAGCAGCACCCAGGGGAAGGGGGAAAAACTGTTTTTT; CDR3aa: CASSTQGKGEKLFF
d_gene: .; j_gene: TRBJ1-4; abundance: once; v_gene: TRBV7-6; CDR3nt: TGTGCCAGCAGCTTAGGGCAGGGAAGACTGTTTTTT; CDR3aa: CASSLGQGRLFF
d_gene: TRBD1; j_gene: TRBJ2-6; abundance: .; v_gene: TRBV9; CDR3nt: TGTGCCAGCAGCGTAACAGGGGCTGGAGCCAACGTCCTGACTTTC; CDR3aa: CASSVTGAGANVLTF
d_gene: TRBD1; j_gene: TRBJ2-7; abundance: .; v_gene: TRBV7-9; CDR3nt: TGTGCCAGCAGTTGGACAGGGATCCCCTACGAGCAGTACTTC; CDR3aa: CASSWTGIPYEQYF
d_gene: TRBD1; j_gene: TRBJ2-7; abundance: .; v_gene: TRBV29-1; CDR3nt: TGCAGCGGAGACAGGGGGGACGAGCAGTACTTC; CDR3aa: CSGDRGDEQYF